The clone carrying this TCR beta chain was observed a handful of times. Antigen: not known. The sample comes from a study of immune cell composition in non-small cell lung cancer. Study context: Tumours were mainly lung adenocarcinoma or squamous cell carcinoma.

Produced via immunoSEQ multiplex PCR; TCRdb's table is partial and in-frame only. Of about 1,200 clones in the sample, approximately 79% were seen once. Study outcomes and limitations: No significant correlation existed between pack-years smoked and tumour clonality. Around 75% of squamous and roughly 34% of adenocarcinoma cases had tumour-associated clones >0.5%.

Sequencing input: lung tumor tissue. This sequence was found in a human donor with non-small cell lung cancer.

The CDR3 sequence: CASSPGLGQYF. CDR3 DNA: TGTGCCAGCAGCCCAGGACTAGGGCAGTACTTC. The rearrangement links TRBV7-2 to TRBJ2-7; 7 bases map to TRBD2. Germline CDR1 SGHTA, CDR2 FQGNSA. The V and J ends lost 5 bases and 9 bases, in that order; junction bases with no gene match: 4. The CDR3 is made up of 11 amino acids.